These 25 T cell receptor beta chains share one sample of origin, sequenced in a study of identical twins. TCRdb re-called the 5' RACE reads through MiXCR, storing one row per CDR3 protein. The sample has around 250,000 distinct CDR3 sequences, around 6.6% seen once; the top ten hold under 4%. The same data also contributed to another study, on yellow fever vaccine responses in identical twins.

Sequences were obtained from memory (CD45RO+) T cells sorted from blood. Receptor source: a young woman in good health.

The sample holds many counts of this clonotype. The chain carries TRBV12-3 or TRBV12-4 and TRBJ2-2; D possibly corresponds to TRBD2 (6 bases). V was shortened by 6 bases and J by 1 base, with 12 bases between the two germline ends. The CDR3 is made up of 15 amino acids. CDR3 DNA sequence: TGTGCCAGCAGGCAATCGGGGGAGAACACCGGGGAGCTGTTTTTT. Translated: CASRQSGENTGELFF.

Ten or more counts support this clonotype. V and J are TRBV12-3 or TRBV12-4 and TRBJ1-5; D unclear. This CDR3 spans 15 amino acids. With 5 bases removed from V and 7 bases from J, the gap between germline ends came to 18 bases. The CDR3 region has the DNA TGTGCCAGCAGTAGTGACACCCACGGCTACCAGCCCCAGCATTTT. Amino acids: CASSSDTHGYQPQHF.

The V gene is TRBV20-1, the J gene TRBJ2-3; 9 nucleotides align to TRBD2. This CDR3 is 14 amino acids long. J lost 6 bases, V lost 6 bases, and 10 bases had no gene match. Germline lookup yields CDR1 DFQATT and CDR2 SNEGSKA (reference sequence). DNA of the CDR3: TGCAGTGCCCCCGGCAGCGGGAGGTTGGATACGCAGTATTTT. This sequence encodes CSAPGSGRLDTQYF.

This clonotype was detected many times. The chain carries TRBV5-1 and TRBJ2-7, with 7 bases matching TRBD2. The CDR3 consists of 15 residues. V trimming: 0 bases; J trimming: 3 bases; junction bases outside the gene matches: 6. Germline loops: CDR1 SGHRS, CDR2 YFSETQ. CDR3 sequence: CASSLGGSGSYEQYF. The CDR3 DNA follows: TGCGCCAGCAGCTTGGGCGGGAGCGGTAGCTACGAGCAGTACTTC.

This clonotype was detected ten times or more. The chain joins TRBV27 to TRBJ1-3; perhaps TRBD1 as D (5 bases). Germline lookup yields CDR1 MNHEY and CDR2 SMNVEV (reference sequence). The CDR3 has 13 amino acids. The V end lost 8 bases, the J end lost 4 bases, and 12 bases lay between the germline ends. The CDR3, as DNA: TGTGCCAGCGGGGGGATCTCCGGAAACACCATATATTTT. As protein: CASGGISGNTIYF.

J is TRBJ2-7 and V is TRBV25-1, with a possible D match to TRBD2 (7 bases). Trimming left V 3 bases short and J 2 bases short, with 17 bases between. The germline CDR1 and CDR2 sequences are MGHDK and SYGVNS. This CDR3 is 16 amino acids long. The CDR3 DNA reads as TGTGCCAGCAGTGACCCTGGGGGGGCGGCCACCTACGAGCAGTACTTC. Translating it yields CASSDPGGAATYEQYF.

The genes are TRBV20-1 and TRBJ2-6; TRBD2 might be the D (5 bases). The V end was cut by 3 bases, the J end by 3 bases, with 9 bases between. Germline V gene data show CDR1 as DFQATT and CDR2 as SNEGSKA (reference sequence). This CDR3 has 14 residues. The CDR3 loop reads CSASLGSGANVLTF. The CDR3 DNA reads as TGCAGTGCTAGTCTGGGGAGTGGGGCCAACGTCCTGACTTTC.

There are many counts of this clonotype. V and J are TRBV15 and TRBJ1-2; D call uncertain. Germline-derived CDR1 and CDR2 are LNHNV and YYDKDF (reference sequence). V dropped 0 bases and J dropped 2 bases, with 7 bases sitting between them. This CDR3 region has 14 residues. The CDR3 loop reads CATSRDAGNYGYTF. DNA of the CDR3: TGTGCCACCAGCAGAGATGCGGGCAACTATGGCTACACCTTC.

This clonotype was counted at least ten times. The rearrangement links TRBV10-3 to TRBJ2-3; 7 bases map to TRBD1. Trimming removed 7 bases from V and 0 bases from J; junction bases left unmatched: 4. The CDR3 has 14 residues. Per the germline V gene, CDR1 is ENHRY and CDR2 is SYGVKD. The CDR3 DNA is TGTGCCATCAAGGGGGCCTTTAGCACAGATACGCAGTATTTT. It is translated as CAIKGAFSTDTQYF.

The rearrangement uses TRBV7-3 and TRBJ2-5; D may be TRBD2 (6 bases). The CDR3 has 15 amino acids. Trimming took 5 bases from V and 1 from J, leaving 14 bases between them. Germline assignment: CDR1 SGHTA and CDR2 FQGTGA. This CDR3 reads CASSNTGGFQETQYF. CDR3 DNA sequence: TGTGCCAGCAGCAACACCGGGGGATTCCAAGAGACCCAGTACTTC.

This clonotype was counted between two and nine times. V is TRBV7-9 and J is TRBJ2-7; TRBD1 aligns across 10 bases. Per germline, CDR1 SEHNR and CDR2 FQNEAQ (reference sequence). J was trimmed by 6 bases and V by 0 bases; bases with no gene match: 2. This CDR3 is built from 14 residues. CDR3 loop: CASSLAGTGVEQYV. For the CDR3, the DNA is TGTGCCAGCAGCTTAGCGGGGACAGGGGTCGAGCAGTACGTC.

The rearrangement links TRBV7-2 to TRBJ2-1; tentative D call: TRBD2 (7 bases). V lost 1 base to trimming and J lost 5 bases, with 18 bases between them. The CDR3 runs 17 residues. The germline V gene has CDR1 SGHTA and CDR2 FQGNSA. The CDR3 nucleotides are TGTGCCAGCAGCTTAGTGTCCGGACTAGGGGGGCACAATGAGCAGTTCTTC. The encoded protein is CASSLVSGLGGHNEQFF.

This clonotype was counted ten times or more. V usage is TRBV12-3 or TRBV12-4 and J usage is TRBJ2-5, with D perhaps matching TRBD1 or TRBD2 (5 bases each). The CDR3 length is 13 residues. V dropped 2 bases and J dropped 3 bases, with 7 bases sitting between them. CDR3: CASSLWGKETQYF. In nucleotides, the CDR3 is TGTGCCAGCAGTTTATGGGGGAAAGAGACCCAGTACTTC.

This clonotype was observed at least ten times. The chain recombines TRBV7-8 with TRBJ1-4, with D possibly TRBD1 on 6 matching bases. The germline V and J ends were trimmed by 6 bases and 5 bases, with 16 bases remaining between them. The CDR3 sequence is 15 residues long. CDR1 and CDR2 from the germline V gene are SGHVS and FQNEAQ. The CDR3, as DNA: TGTGCCAGCAGACTTACAGGGTTTGTGAATGAAAAACTGTTTTTT. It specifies CASRLTGFVNEKLFF.

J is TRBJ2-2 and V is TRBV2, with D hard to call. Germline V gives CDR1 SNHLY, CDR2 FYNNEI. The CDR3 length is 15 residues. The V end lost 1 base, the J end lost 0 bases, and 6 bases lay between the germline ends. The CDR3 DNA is TGTGCCAGCAGTGAAGGGACCCCGAACACCGGGGAGCTGTTTTTT. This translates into CASSEGTPNTGELFF.

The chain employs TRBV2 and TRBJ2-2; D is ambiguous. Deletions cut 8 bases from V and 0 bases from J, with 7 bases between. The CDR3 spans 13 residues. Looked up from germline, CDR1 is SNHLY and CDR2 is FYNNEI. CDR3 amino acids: CASEYPNTGELFF. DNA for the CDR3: TGTGCCAGCGAGTACCCGAACACCGGGGAGCTGTTTTTT.

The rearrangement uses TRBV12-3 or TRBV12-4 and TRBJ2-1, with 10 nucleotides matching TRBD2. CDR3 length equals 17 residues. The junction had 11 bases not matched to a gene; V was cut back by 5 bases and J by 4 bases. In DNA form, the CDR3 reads TGTGCCAGCAGTGCCCGATCCGGGACTAGCGTATACAATGAGCAGTTCTTC. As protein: CASSARSGTSVYNEQFF.

CDR3 bases: TGTGCCAGCAGCTTAGCCCTGGGACAGACTCGAGAGACCCAGTACTTC. This gives the protein CASSLALGQTRETQYF. The chain couples TRBV11-2 to TRBJ2-5, with 7 nucleotides matching TRBD1. Germline V gene data show CDR1 as SGHAT and CDR2 as FQNNGV. The CDR3 totals 16 residues. With V trimmed by 1 base and J by 4 bases, 9 bases remained unmatched.

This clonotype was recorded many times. The CDR3 region is CASSLSGIGELFF. The CDR3 DNA reads TGTGCCAGCAGCTTATCTGGGATCGGGGAGCTGTTTTTT. The chain links TRBV7-6 to TRBJ2-2; D is ambiguous. V was cut by 2 bases and J by 7 bases, with 8 bases left in between. The germline V gene has CDR1 SGHVS and CDR2 FNYEAQ. The CDR3 contains 13 residues.

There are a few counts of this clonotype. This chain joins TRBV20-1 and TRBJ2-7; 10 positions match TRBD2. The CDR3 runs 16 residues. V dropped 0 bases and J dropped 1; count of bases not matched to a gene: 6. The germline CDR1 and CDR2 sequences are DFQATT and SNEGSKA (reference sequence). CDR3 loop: CSARESLAGASYEQYF. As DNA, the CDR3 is TGCAGTGCTAGAGAAAGCCTAGCGGGAGCATCCTACGAGCAGTACTTC.

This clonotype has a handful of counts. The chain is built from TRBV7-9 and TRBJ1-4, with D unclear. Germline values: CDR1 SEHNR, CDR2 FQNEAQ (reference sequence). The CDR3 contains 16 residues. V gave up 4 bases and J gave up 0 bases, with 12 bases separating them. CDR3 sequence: CASSSATVATNEKLFF. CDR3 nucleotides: TGTGCCAGCAGCTCGGCAACAGTTGCAACTAATGAAAAACTGTTTTTT.

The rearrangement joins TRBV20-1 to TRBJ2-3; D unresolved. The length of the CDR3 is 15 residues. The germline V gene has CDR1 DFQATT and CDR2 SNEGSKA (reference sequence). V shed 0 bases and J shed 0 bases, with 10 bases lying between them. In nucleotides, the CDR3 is TGCAGTGCTAGAGATGGCCAGCCTAGCACAGATACGCAGTATTTT. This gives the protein CSARDGQPSTDTQYF.

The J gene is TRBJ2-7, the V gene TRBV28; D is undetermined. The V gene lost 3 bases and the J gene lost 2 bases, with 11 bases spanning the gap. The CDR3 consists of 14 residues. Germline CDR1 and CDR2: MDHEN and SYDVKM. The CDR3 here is CASSFGSNTYEQYF. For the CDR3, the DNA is TGTGCCAGCAGTTTCGGCAGCAACACCTACGAGCAGTACTTC.

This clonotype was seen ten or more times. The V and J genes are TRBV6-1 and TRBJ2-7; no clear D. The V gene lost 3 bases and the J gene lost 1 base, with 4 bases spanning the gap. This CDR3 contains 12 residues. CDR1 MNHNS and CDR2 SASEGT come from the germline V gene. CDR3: CASSEVSYEQYF. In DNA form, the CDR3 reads TGTGCCAGCAGTGAGGTGTCCTACGAGCAGTACTTC.

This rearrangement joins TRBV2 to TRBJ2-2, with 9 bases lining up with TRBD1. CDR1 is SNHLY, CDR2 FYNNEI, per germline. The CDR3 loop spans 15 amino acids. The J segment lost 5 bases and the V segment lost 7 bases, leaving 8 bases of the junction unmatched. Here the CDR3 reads CASILQGAGTGELFF. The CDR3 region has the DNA TGTGCCAGCATATTACAGGGGGCGGGTACCGGGGAGCTGTTTTTT.